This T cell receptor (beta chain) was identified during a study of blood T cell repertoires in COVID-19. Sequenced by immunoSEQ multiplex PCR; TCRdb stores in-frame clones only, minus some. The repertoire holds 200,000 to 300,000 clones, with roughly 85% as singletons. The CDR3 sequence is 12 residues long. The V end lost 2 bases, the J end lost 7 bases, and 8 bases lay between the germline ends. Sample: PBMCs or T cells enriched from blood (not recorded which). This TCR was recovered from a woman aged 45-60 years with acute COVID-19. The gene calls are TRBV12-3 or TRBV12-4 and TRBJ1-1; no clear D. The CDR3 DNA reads TGTGCCAGCAGTTTATCCCGACTTGAAGCTTTCTTT. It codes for CASSLSRLEAFF.